What follows are 24 T cell receptor beta chains derived from one specimen sequenced in a study of identical twins. One entry per CDR3 protein, called by TCRdb with MiXCR from the 5' RACE reads. The sample consists of around 490,000 distinct CDR3 sequences, roughly an eighth of them appearing once. These sequences were also reported in another study, on yellow fever vaccine responses in identical twins.

Material for sequencing was CD4+ T cells sorted from blood. Source of these receptors: a woman between 18 and 30 years old in good health.

This clonotype was counted only a few times. This chain joins TRBV6-5 and TRBJ2-2; TRBD2 is a possible D gene (6 bases). Germline lookup yields CDR1 MNHEY and CDR2 SVGAGI. The CDR3 totals 15 residues. Trimming cost V 0 bases and J 4 bases, with 9 bases left between them. The DNA for the CDR3 is TGTGCCAGCAGTTACTCGGAGGGGCGCACCGGGGAGCTGTTTTTT. As protein: CASSYSEGRTGELFF.

This clonotype was picked up a small number of times. The chain carries TRBV10-3 and TRBJ2-3; D unresolved. CDR1 is ENHRY, CDR2 SYGVKD, per germline. V was trimmed by 4 bases and J by 3 bases, leaving 14 bases between them. The CDR3 covers 15 residues. The CDR3 region has the DNA TGTGCCATCAGTGGTTCCAAGGCGGTAACAGATACGCAGTATTTT. It translates to CAISGSKAVTDTQYF.

In its sample, this clonotype was seen a few times. This rearrangement joins TRBV10-3 to TRBJ2-3; 9 positions agree with TRBD1. J was trimmed by 4 bases and V by 6 bases; bases with no gene match: 8. The CDR3 length is 15 residues. The germline CDR1 and CDR2 sequences are ENHRY and SYGVKD. In DNA, the CDR3 is TGTGCCATCAGGGGTGACAGGGGGGTCTCAGATACGCAGTATTTT. This translates into CAIRGDRGVSDTQYF.

This clonotype was detected ten times or more. V gene TRBV7-9 combines with J gene TRBJ2-7; D remains ambiguous. The CDR3 length is 15 residues. CDR1 is SEHNR and CDR2 is FQNEAQ in the germline V gene (reference sequence). Trimming removed 6 bases at V and 5 bases at J, with 20 bases between. CDR3 nucleotides: TGTGCCAGCAGACAATCCGGCGAAGGTCGGAACGAGCAGTACTTC. Protein product: CASRQSGEGRNEQYF.

The V gene is TRBV27, the J gene TRBJ2-4; 9 bases are a match to TRBD1. The CDR3 covers 16 residues. Germline trimming cut 5 bases from V and 1 base from J; bases unmatched to any gene: 6. Looked up from germline, CDR1 is MNHEY and CDR2 is SMNVEV (reference sequence). The CDR3 DNA reads as TGTGCCAGCAGTGGGGGACAGGGTCTTGCCAAAAACATTCAGTACTTC. Translation: CASSGGQGLAKNIQYF.

Many counts were recorded for this clonotype. The J gene is TRBJ2-5, the V gene TRBV7-2; the D gene is possibly TRBD1 (5 bases). V lost 2 bases, J lost 5 bases, and 15 bases lay in between. Germline lookup yields CDR1 SGHTA and CDR2 FQGNSA. The CDR3 runs to 15 residues. DNA of the CDR3: TGTGCCAGCAGCTTACTTCGCCAGGGTGGGGAGACCCAGTACTTC. This codes for CASSLLRQGGETQYF.

In its sample, this clonotype was seen a few times. This chain joins TRBV20-1 and TRBJ2-3, with a weak D call TRBD2 (6 bases). Per the germline V gene, CDR1 is DFQATT and CDR2 is SNEGSKA (reference sequence). The CDR3 loop spans 14 amino acids. Trimming shortened V by 6 bases and J by 5 bases, and 18 bases separated the two germline ends. CDR3 DNA sequence: TGCAGTGCCCCGCTGGCGTGGGGAGGAGATACGCAGTATTTT. Its protein product is CSAPLAWGGDTQYF.

The chain carries TRBV2 and TRBJ2-3; 10 nucleotides agree with TRBD2. This CDR3 has 16 amino acids. CDR1 and CDR2 from the germline V gene are SNHLY and FYNNEI. Trimming removed 4 bases from V and 4 bases from J; junction bases left unmatched: 8. DNA of the CDR3: TGTGCCAGCAGTGCCCGGGGACTAGCGTACGCAGATACGCAGTATTTT. Translated: CASSARGLAYADTQYF.

Only a few counts were recorded for this clonotype. The chain recombines TRBV5-1 with TRBJ2-3; D possibly corresponds to TRBD2 (5 bases). The V and J ends lost 0 bases and 2 bases respectively, with 10 bases between them. Germline CDR1 and CDR2: SGHRS and YFSETQ. This CDR3 contains 15 residues. The CDR3 DNA reads as TGCGCCAGCAGCTTGGGTGACGGGAACACAGATACGCAGTATTTT. It yields the protein CASSLGDGNTDTQYF.

In its sample, this clonotype was seen a few times. The chain uses TRBV23-1 and TRBJ2-1; D is uncertain. TRBV23-1 is identified as an open reading frame with a role that is uncertain. This CDR3 comprises 17 residues. V lost 2 bases and J lost 5, with 19 bases in between. This chain's CDR3 is CASSQGTSRPTDNEQFF. CDR3 DNA: TGCGCCAGCAGTCAAGGTACCAGCAGGCCTACGGACAATGAGCAGTTCTTC.

This clonotype has just a few counts. The chain uses TRBV5-8 and TRBJ2-3; no clear D gene. The CDR3 length is 12 residues. V was cut by 4 bases and J by 6 bases, with 9 bases left in between. Germline V gene sequence: CDR1 SGHTS, CDR2 YDEGEE. CDR3 loop: CASSGVPDTQYF. The CDR3 region has the DNA TGTGCCAGCAGCGGGGTCCCCGATACGCAGTATTTT. Variable domain in full (rest from reference TRBV5-8 and TRBJ2-3): EAGVTQSPTHLIKTRGQQATLRCSPISGHTSVYWYQQALGLGLQFLLWYDEGEERNRGNFPPRFSGRQFPNYSSELNVNALELEDSALYLCASSGVPDTQYFGPGTRLTVL.

The chain links TRBV28 to TRBJ2-7; 7 bases agree with TRBD1. The CDR3 has 15 residues. Trimming cost V 0 bases and J 2 bases; bases outside gene matches: 4. Germline assignment: CDR1 MDHEN and CDR2 SYDVKM. CDR3 protein: CASSLWGQKTYEQYF. CDR3 DNA sequence: TGTGCCAGCAGTTTATGGGGACAGAAAACCTACGAGCAGTACTTC.

The sample holds a few counts of this clonotype. The genes are TRBV6-1 and TRBJ1-1; possible D gene TRBD1, 6 bases. The CDR3 has 16 amino acids. V was pared by 6 bases and J by 6 bases, with 23 bases between. Germline V CDR1 and CDR2: MNHNS, SASEGT. The CDR3 nucleotides read TGTGCCAGCAGCTCGAAAGGCCGGGGGGCGATCTCTGAAGCTTTCTTT. It specifies CASSSKGRGAISEAFF.

The sample holds a few counts of this clonotype. The rearrangement uses TRBV28 and TRBJ2-7; the match to TRBD1 covers 7 bases. This CDR3 has 16 amino acids. Trimming removed 6 bases from V and 3 bases from J; junction bases left unmatched: 14. CDR1 MDHEN and CDR2 SYDVKM come from the germline V gene. The CDR3 coding sequence is TGTGCCAGCAGCCCCCCGAGGACAGGAAAGATCTACGAGCAGTACTTC. Translation: CASSPPRTGKIYEQYF.

V and J are TRBV29-1 and TRBJ2-3, with unresolved D. V lost 6 bases and J lost 5, with 6 bases in between. Looked up from germline, CDR1 is SQVTM and CDR2 is ANQGSEA. The CDR3 is made up of 10 amino acids. As DNA, the CDR3 is TGCAGCGTGGCCAGAGATACGCAGTATTTT. Translating it yields CSVARDTQYF.

The chain's CDR3 is CASSHRDSSIEQYF. CDR3 nucleotides: TGCGCCAGCAGCCACCGGGACAGCTCTATCGAGCAGTACTTC. The rearrangement joins TRBV5-1 to TRBJ2-7; the match to TRBD1 covers 7 bases. The germline V gene encodes CDR1 SGHRS and CDR2 YFSETQ. V dropped 4 bases and J dropped 6; count of bases not matched to a gene: 10. The CDR3 consists of 14 residues.

In this sample, this clonotype turned up many times. At one boundary the junction diverges from the germline segment, which might be a read error. CDR3 sequence reads: CASSPGADTQYF. The CDR3 nucleotides read TGCGCCAGCAGCCCGGGGGCAGATACGCAGTATTTT. J is TRBJ2-3 and V is TRBV18, with D maybe TRBD2 (6 bases). The V gene's germline CDR1 is KGHSH and CDR2 LQKENI. The CDR3 is made up of 12 amino acids.

In this sample, this clonotype turned up a few times. The CDR3 DNA reads TGTGCCAGCAGCTCACAGGGGGTTAGTGAGCAGTTCTTC. This codes for CASSSQGVSEQFF. This chain connects TRBV6-1 to TRBJ2-1; TRBD1 matches at 8 bases. There are 13 residues in the CDR3. V lost 6 bases and J lost 9; bases outside the gene matches: 7. Germline CDR1 MNHNS, CDR2 SASEGT.

This clonotype has just a few counts. The chain uses TRBV7-2 and TRBJ2-7; D uncertain. Trimming stripped 3 bases from V and 6 bases from J, with 12 bases between. The CDR3 runs to 13 residues. Per the germline V gene, CDR1 is SGHTA and CDR2 is FQGNSA. The CDR3 sequence is CASSFLSNGEQYF. CDR3 DNA: TGTGCCAGCAGCTTCCTCTCCAATGGCGAGCAGTACTTC.

The J gene is TRBJ2-2, the V gene TRBV20-1, with 8 bases matching TRBD2. The CDR3 length is 15 residues. The V gene's germline CDR1 is DFQATT and CDR2 SNEGSKA (reference sequence). V was pared by 2 bases and J by 6 bases, with 8 bases of the junction left unmatched. The CDR3 protein is CSARIPGTSPGELFF. The CDR3 DNA sequence: TGCAGTGCTAGAATACCCGGGACTAGTCCCGGGGAGCTGTTTTTT.

This clonotype was seen only a few times. The genes are TRBV2 and TRBJ2-1; perhaps TRBD1 as D (5 bases). This CDR3 is built from 12 residues. V was pared by 1 base and J by 8 bases, with 6 bases between. The germline CDR1 and CDR2 sequences are SNHLY and FYNNEI. The CDR3 nucleotides are TGTGCCAGCAGTGAAGGGGGCTATGAGCAGTTCTTC. This codes for CASSEGGYEQFF.

This clonotype was observed once. The J gene is TRBJ2-1, the V gene TRBV6-1, with 13 bases identical to TRBD2. The CDR3 totals 17 residues. Germline V gives CDR1 MNHNS, CDR2 SASEGT. Germline trimming cut 6 bases from V and 7 bases from J; bases unmatched to any gene: 12. This CDR3 is CASRQSGLAGVQNEQFF. CDR3 nucleotides: TGTGCCAGCAGACAATCCGGACTAGCGGGAGTTCAGAATGAGCAGTTCTTC.

This chain's CDR3 is CASSDNLAVNTGELFF. In nucleotides, the CDR3 is TGCGCCAGCAGCGATAACTTAGCGGTGAACACCGGGGAGCTGTTTTTT. The chain recombines TRBV4-3 with TRBJ2-2, with a possible D match to TRBD2 (6 bases). Germline V gene sequence: CDR1 LGHNA, CDR2 YSLEER. The CDR3 consists of 16 residues. V shed 5 bases and J shed 1 base, with 14 bases lying between them.

The chain combines TRBV12-3 or TRBV12-4 with TRBJ2-2; 9 bases align to TRBD2. The CDR3 totals 16 residues. Unmatched junction bases numbered 4, after V lost 5 bases and J lost 0 bases. CDR3 protein: CASSSSGRANTGELFF. In DNA form, the CDR3 reads TGTGCCAGCAGTAGTAGCGGGAGAGCGAACACCGGGGAGCTGTTTTTT.